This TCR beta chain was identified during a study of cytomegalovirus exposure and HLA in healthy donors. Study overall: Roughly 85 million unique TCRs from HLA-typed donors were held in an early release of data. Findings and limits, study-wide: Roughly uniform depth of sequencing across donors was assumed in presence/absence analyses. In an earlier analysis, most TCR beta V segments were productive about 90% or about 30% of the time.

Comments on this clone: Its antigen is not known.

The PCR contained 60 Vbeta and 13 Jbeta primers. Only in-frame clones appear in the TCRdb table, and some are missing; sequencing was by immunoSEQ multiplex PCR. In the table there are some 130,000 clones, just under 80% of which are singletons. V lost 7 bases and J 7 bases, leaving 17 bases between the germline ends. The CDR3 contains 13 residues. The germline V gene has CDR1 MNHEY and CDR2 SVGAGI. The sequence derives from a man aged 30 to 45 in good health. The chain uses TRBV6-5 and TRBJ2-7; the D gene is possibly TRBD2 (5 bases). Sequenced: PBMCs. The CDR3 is CASKRDSSGEQYF. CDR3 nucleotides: TGTGCCAGCAAAAGGGATTCCTCGGGGGAGCAGTACTTC.